Given below is one T cell receptor (beta chain) in context. This sample is part of a study of blood T cell repertoires in COVID-19. About the study: The samples span acute and convalescent COVID-19 from the United States, Italy and Spain. PBMCs, B-cell-depleted T cells, or T cells were the source of the cDNA or gDNA that made up the material.

Original processing methods: Amplification of reference gene primers provided the estimated nucleated cell counts. Repertoires were generated with immunoSEQ multiplex PCR, while TCRdb's copy carries only in-frame clones and drops some. For V, J and clone size, that table is used; D and trimming come from the DNA. The table records some 90,000 clones, roughly nine tenths of them present only once. The CDR3 covers 15 residues. V lost 1 base to trimming and J lost 4 bases, with 13 bases between them. The germline gives CDR1 SGHTA, CDR2 FQGNSA. This sequence was found in a man aged 50 to 60 with acute or convalescent COVID-19. The chain links TRBV7-2 to TRBJ1-2; D not resolved. The sequenced sample consisted of peripheral blood. The CDR3 nucleotides read TGTGCCAGCAGCTTAGAAACAGATTCCTTCTATGGCTACACCTTC. Translation gives CASSLETDSFYGYTF.